Listed here are 12 T cell receptor beta chains from one sample, sequenced in a study of blood T cell repertoires in COVID-19. Method: immunoSEQ multiplex PCR; TCRdb's copy keeps in-frame clones and lacks some. The table shows about 54,000 clones, with 90% to 95% occurring only once. Sequenced: peripheral blood. The receptors were gathered from a woman in her sixties or seventies with active or convalescent COVID-19.

V and J are TRBV6-1 and TRBJ2-3; TRBD2 matches at 7 bases. The CDR3 extends over 15 amino acids. The germline gives CDR1 MNHNS, CDR2 SASEGT. The J segment lost 3 bases and the V segment lost 0 bases, leaving 3 bases of the junction unmatched. The CDR3 loop is CASSEAEAGTDTQYF. The CDR3 region has the DNA TGTGCCAGCAGTGAAGCAGAAGCGGGGACAGATACGCAGTATTTT.

The chain carries TRBV3-1 (or the pseudogene TRBV3-2) and TRBJ2-1; maybe TRBD2 (6 bases). V dropped 3 bases and J dropped 8 bases, with 8 bases sitting between them. This CDR3 spans 12 amino acids. Germline V gene sequence: CDR1 LGHDT, CDR2 YNNKEL (reference sequence). For the CDR3, the DNA is TGTGCCAGCAGCCAGGGGGGATATGAGCAGTTCTTC. Protein sequence: CASSQGGYEQFF.

The chain carries TRBV10-1 and TRBJ2-1, with D unresolved. V was cut by 8 bases and J by 5 bases, with 16 bases left in between. CDR1 is WNHNN, CDR2 SYGVQD, per germline (reference sequence). The CDR3 is 14 amino acids. The CDR3: CASGRDGENNEQFF. CDR3 nucleotide sequence: TGCGCCAGCGGCCGTGACGGAGAAAACAATGAGCAGTTCTTC.

The chain employs TRBV7-9 and TRBJ1-3; TRBD1 is a possible D gene (6 bases). This CDR3 spans 14 amino acids. The V end was cut by 4 bases, the J end by 0 bases, with 7 bases between. The germline V gene has CDR1 SEHNR and CDR2 FQNEAQ (reference sequence). In nucleotides, the CDR3 is TGTGCCAGCAGCTGGACAGTCTCTGGAAACACCATATATTTT. The encoded protein is CASSWTVSGNTIYF. Complete variable domain (other parts from reference TRBV7-9 and TRBJ1-3): DTGVSQNPRHKITKRGQNVTFRCDPISEHNRLYWYRQTLGQGPEFLTYFQNEAQLEKSRLLSDRFSAERPKGSFSTLEIQRTEQGDSAMYLCASSWTVSGNTIYFGEGSWLTVV.

The chain combines TRBV7-3 with TRBJ2-5, with D unresolved. Germline assignment: CDR1 SGHTA and CDR2 FQGTGA. Trimming left V 3 bases short and J 0 bases short, with 5 bases between. The CDR3 totals 13 residues. CDR3 residues: CASSLSYQETQYF. In DNA form, the CDR3 reads TGTGCCAGCAGCTTGTCGTACCAAGAGACCCAGTACTTC.

With regard to this clone: Sequence at one end of the junction differs from germline and may be a read error. This chain joins TRBV11-3 and TRBJ2-2, with 10 bases matching TRBD2. The CDR3 length is 17 residues. The V gene's germline CDR1 is SGHNT and CDR2 YENEEA. The CDR3 bases are TGTGCCAGCAGGTATCCCGGACTAGCGGTACACCGGGGAGCTTGGGTCTTC. It encodes CASRYPGLAVHRGAWVF.

The V gene is TRBV15, the J gene TRBJ1-5; TRBD1 might be the D (5 bases). Germline V lookup: CDR1 LNHNV, CDR2 YYDKDF (reference sequence). The CDR3 is made up of 16 amino acids. Trimming took off 1 base at V and 2 bases at J, with 12 bases between the two ends. CDR3 DNA: TGTGCCACCAGCAGAGTGGGGGGGGACGGCAATCAGCCCCAGCATTTT. It is translated as CATSRVGGDGNQPQHF.

CDR3 nucleotides: TGCAGCGTTGAAAGAGGAGGGTATGGCTACACCTTC. Translated: CSVERGGYGYTF. The chain recombines TRBV29-1 with TRBJ1-2; D gene uncertain. Between the trimmed V and J ends, which lost 2 bases and 5 bases, there was a span of 9 bases. Germline loops: CDR1 SQVTM, CDR2 ANQGSEA. The CDR3 covers 12 residues. Filled out from reference TRBV29-1 and TRBJ1-2, the complete variable domain reads SAVISQKPSRDICQRGTSLTIQCQVDSQVTMMFWYRQQPGQSLTLIATANQGSEATYESGFVIDKFPISRPNLTFSTLTVSNMSPEDSSIYLCSVERGGYGYTFGSGTRLTVV.

The chain has TRBV11-2 and TRBJ1-5; no clear D gene. CDR1 is SGHAT and CDR2 is FQNNGV in the germline V gene. Trimming shortened V by 1 base and J by 7 bases, and 8 bases separated the two germline ends. This CDR3 region has 13 residues. The CDR3 spells CASSLGLRQPQHF. As DNA, the CDR3 is TGTGCCAGCAGCTTAGGACTTCGACAGCCCCAGCATTTT.

The CDR3 sequence: CASRDTGSTDTQYF. CDR3 nucleotides: TGTGCCAGCAGGGATACCGGGAGCACAGATACGCAGTATTTT. The chain combines TRBV25-1 with TRBJ2-3; D uncertain. The CDR3 loop spans 14 amino acids. Trimming took off 6 bases at V and 0 bases at J, with 10 bases between the two ends. The V gene's germline CDR1 is MGHDK and CDR2 SYGVNS. Full variable domain (outside the CDR3, taken from reference TRBV25-1 and TRBJ2-3): EADIYQTPRYLVIGTGKKITLECSQTMGHDKMYWYQQDPGMELHLIHYSYGVNSTEKGDLSSESTVSRIRTEHFPLTLESARPSHTSQYLCASRDTGSTDTQYFGPGTRLTVL.

The chain carries TRBV28 and TRBJ1-6; TRBD1 is a possible D gene (5 bases). CDR1 is MDHEN, CDR2 SYDVKM, per germline. The CDR3 sequence is 14 residues long. V was clipped by 4 bases and J by 6 bases, with 10 bases between them. The CDR3 region has the DNA TGTGCCAGCAGTTCTCAGGGCCGTAATTCACCCCTCCACTTT. Protein sequence: CASSSQGRNSPLHF.

The chain couples TRBV10-3 to TRBJ2-7; D is undetermined. V was shortened by 1 base and J by 7 bases, with 8 bases between the two germline ends. Germline-derived CDR1 and CDR2 are ENHRY and SYGVKD. This CDR3 is built from 12 residues. The CDR3 region is CAISELGVEQYF. As DNA, the CDR3 is TGTGCCATCAGTGAGTTGGGCGTTGAGCAGTACTTC.